The 25 T cell receptor beta chains reported below all come from one sample, sequenced in a study of blood T cell repertoires in COVID-19. Using immunoSEQ multiplex PCR, the repertoire was profiled, and TCRdb retains in-frame clones only, with some absent. The sample lists some 250,000 clones; roughly 86% were seen once. Sequenced sample: PBMCs or T cells enriched from blood (not recorded which). The source is a woman younger than 45 with acute COVID-19.

With regard to this clone: Its ends do not fully match the called genes, so a read error is possible. The chain couples TRBV28 to TRBJ2-1, with TRBD2 matching 7 bases. There are 11 residues in the CDR3. Germline CDR1 reads MDHEN; CDR2 reads SYDVKM. The CDR3 here is CASSLRGVIIF. As DNA, the CDR3 is TGTGCCAGCAGTTTACGGGGGGTTATAATCTTC. The entire variable domain, with the rest obtained from reference TRBV28 and TRBJ2-1, is as follows: DVKVTQSSRYLVKRTGEKVFLECVQDMDHENMFWYRQDPGLGLRLIYFSYDVKMKEKGDIPEGYSVSREKKERFSLILESASTNQTSMYLCASSLRGVIIFGPGTRLTVL.

The chain couples TRBV6-2 or TRBV6-3 to TRBJ2-5; D remains ambiguous. Trimming removed 5 bases from V and 2 bases from J, with 3 bases in between. The CDR3 runs 11 residues. Germline lookup yields CDR1 MNHEY and CDR2 SVGEGT. The DNA of the CDR3 is TGTGCCAGCAGTGCGCAAGAGACCCAGTACTTC. Amino acid sequence: CASSAQETQYF.

The chain couples TRBV2 to TRBJ2-2, with TRBD2 as a possible D gene (5 bases). Germline V gene sequence: CDR1 SNHLY, CDR2 FYNNEI. V shed 7 bases and J shed 0 bases, with 6 bases lying between them. The CDR3 spans 13 residues. Here the CDR3 DNA reads TGTGCCAGCATTAGCGCGAACACCGGGGAGCTGTTTTTT. It codes for CASISANTGELFF.

V usage is TRBV6-4 and J usage is TRBJ2-7; D is perhaps TRBD1 (6 bases). V was clipped by 3 bases and J by 2 bases, with 14 bases between them. CDR1 is MRHNA and CDR2 is SNTAGT in the germline V gene. The length of the CDR3 is 15 residues. The CDR3 sequence: CASSESPDRPYEQYF. The CDR3 DNA is TGTGCCAGCAGTGAAAGTCCGGACAGACCCTACGAGCAGTACTTC.

The gene calls are TRBV14 and TRBJ2-1; 8 bases fit TRBD2. Germline V gives CDR1 SGHDN, CDR2 FVKESK. This CDR3 region has 16 residues. The V and J ends lost 0 bases and 3 bases, in that order; junction bases with no gene match: 4. CDR3 region: CASSQENGGGYNEQFF. The CDR3 region has the DNA TGTGCCAGCAGCCAAGAGAACGGGGGGGGCTACAATGAGCAGTTCTTC.

A few counts support this clone. This chain connects TRBV5-1 to TRBJ1-4; D gene unclear. The CDR3 length is 15 residues. From germline, CDR1 is SGHRS and CDR2 YFSETQ. V lost 4 bases to trimming and J lost 0 bases, with 10 bases between them. CDR3 sequence reads: CASSEFIATNEKLFF. In nucleotides, the CDR3 is TGCGCCAGCAGCGAGTTTATCGCAACTAATGAAAAACTGTTTTTT.

Worth noting for this clone: This sample also contains other DNA sequences that code for the same CDR3. The V call is TRBV7-9, the J call TRBJ1-6, with 9 bases matching TRBD1. J was trimmed by 6 bases and V by 1 base; bases with no gene match: 1. The CDR3 totals 15 residues. Germline V gene data show CDR1 as SEHNR and CDR2 as FQNEAQ (reference sequence). CDR3 nucleotides: TGTGCCAGCAGCTTAGGGGACAGGGCTAATTCACCCCTCCACTTT. Its protein product is CASSLGDRANSPLHF.

The chain links TRBV9 to TRBJ2-1; TRBD2 aligns across 8 bases. V gave up 2 bases and J gave up 7 bases; unmatched junction bases: 11. The CDR3 is 16 amino acids. Germline lookup yields CDR1 SGDLS and CDR2 YYNGEE. For the CDR3, the DNA is TGTGCCAGCAGCGTCCCTCCGGGGGGGCCTGGAAATGAGCAGTTCTTC. Its translation is CASSVPPGGPGNEQFF. Combining the CDR3 with reference TRBV9 and TRBJ2-1 gives the whole variable domain DSGVTQTPKHLITATGQRVTLRCSPRSGDLSVYWYQQSLDQGLQFLIQYYNGEERAKGNILERFSAQQFPDLHSELNLSSLELGDSALYFCASSVPPGGPGNEQFFGPGTRLTVL.

The CDR3 sequence: CASSYEASNEQFF. The CDR3 bases are TGTGCCAGCAGTTACGAGGCCAGCAATGAGCAGTTCTTC. V is TRBV6-5 and J is TRBJ2-1; no reliable D call. This CDR3 contains 13 residues. V dropped 2 bases and J dropped 6 bases, with 8 bases sitting between them. The germline CDR1 and CDR2 sequences are MNHEY and SVGAGI.

The chain uses TRBV9 and TRBJ1-2, with TRBD1 matching over 8 bases. In germline, CDR1 is SGDLS, CDR2 YYNGEE. CDR3 length: 14 residues. V lost 4 bases and J lost 7; bases outside the gene matches: 9. As DNA, the CDR3 is TGTGCCAGCAGCACACCGGGACAGGTATTTGGCTACACCTTC. As protein: CASSTPGQVFGYTF.

V usage is TRBV19 and J usage is TRBJ1-3; 7 nucleotides align to TRBD1. Looked up from germline, CDR1 is LNHDA and CDR2 is SQIVND (reference sequence). There are 15 residues in the CDR3. J lost 3 bases, V lost 3 bases, and 5 bases had no gene match. CDR3 sequence: CASSISAGGGNTIYF. CDR3 in DNA: TGTGCCAGTAGTATTTCGGCAGGGGGTGGAAACACCATATATTTT.

The chain combines TRBV6-5 with TRBJ1-4, with D hard to call. Germline V CDR1 and CDR2: MNHEY, SVGAGI. V gave up 6 bases and J gave up 6 bases, with 11 bases separating them. This CDR3 is built from 13 residues. The CDR3 here is CASSPNLDEKLFF. The DNA for the CDR3 is TGTGCCAGCAGCCCGAATTTAGATGAAAAACTGTTTTTT.

The chain employs TRBV7-9 and TRBJ1-2; TRBD1 matches at 9 bases. This CDR3 region has 17 residues. CDR1 and CDR2 from the germline V gene are SEHNR and FQNEAQ (reference sequence). Germline trimming cut 3 bases from V and 5 bases from J; bases unmatched to any gene: 13. The CDR3 coding sequence is TGTGCCAGCAGCTTGGGCCCCGCGGGACAGGGAGGATATGGCTACACCTTC. Translation gives CASSLGPAGQGGYGYTF.

The gene calls are TRBV3-1 (or the pseudogene TRBV3-2) and TRBJ1-2; 9 positions agree with TRBD1. The CDR3 has 13 amino acids. Germline assignment: CDR1 LGHDT and CDR2 YNNKEL (reference sequence). With V trimmed by 4 bases and J by 7 bases, 4 bases remained unmatched. The CDR3 DNA is TGTGCCAGCAGCCGCCGGACAGGGGTTGGCTACACCTTC. Protein sequence: CASSRRTGVGYTF.

J is TRBJ2-5 and V is TRBV5-6; 8 bases fit TRBD2. V shed 1 base, J shed 6 bases, and the junction held 8 bases outside the gene matches. The CDR3 consists of 15 residues. Looked up from germline, CDR1 is SGHDT and CDR2 is YYEEEE. DNA of the CDR3: TGTGCCAGCAGCTTGCTCCTTAGCGGGGAAAAGACCCAGTACTTC. Residues: CASSLLLSGEKTQYF.

The chain joins TRBV4-3 to TRBJ1-2, with a possible D match to TRBD1 (5 bases). Germline values: CDR1 LGHNA, CDR2 YSLEER. The length of the CDR3 is 15 residues. V lost 1 base and J 4 bases, leaving 13 bases between the germline ends. CDR3 DNA sequence: TGCGCCAGCAGCCAAGGTGTAAGGCAGGGCTATGGCTACACCTTC. Protein: CASSQGVRQGYGYTF.

The rearrangement uses TRBV7-2 and TRBJ2-5; TRBD1 matches at 9 bases. The CDR3 consists of 15 residues. Germline-derived CDR1 and CDR2 are SGHTA and FQGNSA. V shed 5 bases and J 5 bases; nucleotides not matched to a gene: 9. The CDR3 nucleotides read TGTGCCAGCAGCACCTCGACAGGGGGTGGGGAGACCCAGTACTTC. It yields the protein CASSTSTGGGETQYF.

This chain uses TRBV7-2 with TRBJ1-1; TRBD1 matches at 7 bases. Losses at the gene ends were 5 bases for V and 0 bases for J; bases not matched to a gene: 6. This CDR3 is 15 amino acids long. The V gene's germline CDR1 is SGHTA and CDR2 FQGNSA. The CDR3 loop is CASSPQDRLNTEAFF. The CDR3 bases are TGTGCCAGCAGCCCTCAGGACAGGTTGAACACTGAAGCTTTCTTT.

The chain is built from TRBV12-3 or TRBV12-4 and TRBJ1-5; TRBD1 agrees at 7 bases. Trimming removed 5 bases from V and 6 bases from J; junction bases left unmatched: 4. The CDR3 is 13 amino acids. The CDR3 here is CASSDRVRQPQHF. The CDR3, as DNA: TGTGCCAGCAGTGACAGGGTTCGTCAGCCCCAGCATTTT.

This rearrangement joins TRBV15 to TRBJ2-3, with 9 bases identical to TRBD2. Germline trimming cut 0 bases from V and 6 bases from J; bases unmatched to any gene: 7. Germline CDR1 LNHNV, CDR2 YYDKDF (reference sequence). The CDR3 loop spans 16 amino acids. The CDR3 loop is CATSRDRTSATDTQYF. DNA for the CDR3: TGTGCCACCAGCAGAGATCGGACTAGCGCGACGGATACGCAGTATTTT.

V usage is TRBV11-2 and J usage is TRBJ2-6; D is ambiguous. CDR1 is SGHAT and CDR2 is FQNNGV in the germline V gene. The CDR3 has 15 amino acids. V was cut by 3 bases and J by 0 bases, with 6 bases left in between. The CDR3 loop reads CASSFEFSGANVLTF. CDR3 nucleotide sequence: TGTGCCAGCAGCTTCGAGTTCTCTGGGGCCAACGTCCTGACTTTC.

This clone appeared a single time. The chain carries TRBV6-4 and TRBJ2-7, with D possibly matching TRBD1 (7 bases). This CDR3 comprises 16 residues. Germline CDR1 is MRHNA and CDR2 is SNTAGT. V was pared by 7 bases and J by 2 bases, with 21 bases between. The chain's CDR3 is CASKGGCDRATYEQYF. DNA of the CDR3: TGTGCCAGCAAAGGGGGGTGTGACAGGGCCACCTACGAGCAGTACTTC.

J is TRBJ2-3 and V is TRBV19, with 16 positions matching TRBD2. Germline CDR1 LNHDA, CDR2 SQIVND (reference sequence). J gave up 1 base and V 4 bases, and 5 bases lay outside the gene matches. CDR3 length: 18 amino acids. CDR3 DNA sequence: TGTGCCAGTAGTAGGGGACTAGCGGGGGGGAGTCGCACAGATACGCAGTATTTT. It encodes CASSRGLAGGSRTDTQYF. The whole variable domain, filled in from reference TRBV19 and TRBJ2-3, reads DGGITQSPKYLFRKEGQNVTLSCEQNLNHDAMYWYRQDPGQGLRLIYYSQIVNDFQKGDIAEGYSVSREKKESFPLTVTSAQKNPTAFYLCASSRGLAGGSRTDTQYFGPGTRLTVL.

This sequence joins TRBV10-3 and TRBJ1-2; TRBD1 agrees at 9 bases. The CDR3 has 13 amino acids. Germline loops: CDR1 ENHRY, CDR2 SYGVKD. V was clipped by 7 bases and J by 8 bases; unmatched bases: 8. The CDR3 is CAITRTGAHGYTF. In DNA, the CDR3 is TGTGCCATCACCCGGACAGGGGCACACGGCTACACCTTC.

The chain uses TRBV10-2 and TRBJ1-1, with D possibly being TRBD1 (5 bases). The CDR3 runs 15 residues. CDR1 WSHSY and CDR2 SAAADI come from the germline V gene. The V end was cut by 7 bases, the J end by 0 bases, with 15 bases between. The CDR3 DNA reads as TGCGCCAGCAAATTTACGAACAGGATGAACACTGAAGCTTTCTTT. Encoded protein: CASKFTNRMNTEAFF.